The clone carrying this TCR beta chain occurred once. Its target is not known. The sample belongs to a study of T cell responses to AZD1222 COVID-19 vaccine. Libraries were prepared by immunoSEQ multiplex PCR; TCRdb keeps only in-frame clonotypes and omits some of them. The data show approximately 220,000 clones, about 93% seen once. Study-wide points: Just a handful of AZD1222 recipients were seropositive at baseline.

The specimen comprised peripheral blood, sampled on day 0 of MenACWY control vaccination. The TCR comes from an adult in good health.

CDR3 coding DNA: TGTGCCAGCAGCCAAAATTGGGGGCTAGCCCTGTGGGCCCAGTACTTC. Its protein product is CASSQNWGLALWAQYF. V and J are TRBV3-1 (or the pseudogene TRBV3-2) and TRBJ2-5, with D maybe TRBD1 (6 bases). Germline V gives CDR1 LGHDT, CDR2 YNNKEL (reference sequence). The V end lost 2 bases, the J end lost 9 bases, and 22 bases lay between the germline ends. CDR3 length: 16 residues.